The sequence of this T cell receptor beta chain was determined in a study of blood T cell repertoires in COVID-19. Across the study: Donors in the United States, Italy and Spain gave samples during acute or convalescent COVID-19.

TCRdb keeps only in-frame clones here, not all; method: immunoSEQ multiplex PCR. The sample yields 150,000 to 180,000 clones, 75% to 85% seen once. The sample comprised peripheral blood. The clonotype comes from a woman aged 55-69 years with COVID-19, enrolled during active disease.

DNA for the CDR3: TGTGCCAGCAGCTTAGTATTCTCAGATACGCAGTATTTT. This sequence encodes CASSLVFSDTQYF. The J gene is TRBJ2-3, the V gene TRBV11-2; D gene ambiguous. The V end lost 1 base, the J end lost 4 bases, and 6 bases lay between the germline ends. This CDR3 has 13 amino acids. Germline CDR1 is SGHAT and CDR2 is FQNNGV. Drawing the rest from reference TRBV11-2 and TRBJ2-3, the complete variable domain is EAGVAQSPRYKIIEKRQSVAFWCNPISGHATLYWYQQILGQGPKLLIQFQNNGVVDDSQLPKDRFSAERLKGVDSTLKIQPAKLEDSAVYLCASSLVFSDTQYFGPGTRLTVL.